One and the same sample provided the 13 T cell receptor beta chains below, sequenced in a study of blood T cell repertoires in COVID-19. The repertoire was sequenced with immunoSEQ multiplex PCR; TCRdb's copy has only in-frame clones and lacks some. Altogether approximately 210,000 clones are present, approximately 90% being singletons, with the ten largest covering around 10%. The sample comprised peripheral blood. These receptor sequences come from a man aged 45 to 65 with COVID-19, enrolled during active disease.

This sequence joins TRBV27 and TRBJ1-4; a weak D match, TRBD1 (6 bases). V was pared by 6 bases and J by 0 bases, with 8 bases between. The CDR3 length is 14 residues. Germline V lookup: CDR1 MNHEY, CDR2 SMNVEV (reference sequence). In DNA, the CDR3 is TGTGCCAGCAGGGGGGCCGCAACTAATGAAAAACTGTTTTTT. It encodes CASRGAATNEKLFF.

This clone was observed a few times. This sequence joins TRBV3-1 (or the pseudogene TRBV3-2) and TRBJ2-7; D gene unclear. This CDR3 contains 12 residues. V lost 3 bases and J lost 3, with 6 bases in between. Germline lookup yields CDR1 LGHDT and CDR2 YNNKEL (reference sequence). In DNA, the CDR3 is TGTGCCAGCAGCCACAAGAGCTACGAGCAGTACTTC. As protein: CASSHKSYEQYF.

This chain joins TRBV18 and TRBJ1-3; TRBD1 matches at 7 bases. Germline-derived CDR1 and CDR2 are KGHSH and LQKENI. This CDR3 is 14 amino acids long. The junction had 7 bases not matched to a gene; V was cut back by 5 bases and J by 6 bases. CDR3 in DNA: TGTGCCAGCTCATCCGGGACAGACTTAAACACCATATATTTT. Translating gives CASSSGTDLNTIYF.

CDR3 sequence: CASSQSGGANTGELFF. CDR3 nucleotides: TGTGCCAGCAGCCAGAGCGGGGGGGCGAACACCGGGGAGCTGTTTTTT. The chain employs TRBV3-1 (or the pseudogene TRBV3-2) and TRBJ2-2, with 10 bases fitting TRBD2. The J segment lost 0 bases and the V segment lost 3 bases, leaving 1 base of the junction unmatched. CDR1 and CDR2 from the germline V gene are LGHDT and YNNKEL (reference sequence). This CDR3 comprises 16 residues.

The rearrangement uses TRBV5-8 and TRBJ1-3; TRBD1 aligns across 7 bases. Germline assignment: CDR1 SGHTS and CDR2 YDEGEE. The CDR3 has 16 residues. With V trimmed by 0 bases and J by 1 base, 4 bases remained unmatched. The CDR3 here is CASSLVGGASGNTIYF. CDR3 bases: TGTGCCAGCAGCTTGGTAGGGGGCGCTTCTGGAAACACCATATATTTT.

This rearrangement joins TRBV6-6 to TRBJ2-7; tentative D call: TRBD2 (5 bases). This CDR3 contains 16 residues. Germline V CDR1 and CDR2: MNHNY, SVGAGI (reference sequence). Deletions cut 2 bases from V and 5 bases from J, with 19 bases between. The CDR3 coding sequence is TGTGCCAGCAGTTACCCTCCCTGGCGGGCGAGCAACGAGCAGTACTTC. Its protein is CASSYPPWRASNEQYF.

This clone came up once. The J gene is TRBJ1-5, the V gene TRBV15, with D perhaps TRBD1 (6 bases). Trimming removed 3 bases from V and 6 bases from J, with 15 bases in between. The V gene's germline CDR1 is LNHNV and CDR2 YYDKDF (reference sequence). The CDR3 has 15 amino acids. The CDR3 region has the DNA TGTGCCACCAGCAGGCAACAGGGCATCGGTCAGCCCCAGCATTTT. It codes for CATSRQQGIGQPQHF.

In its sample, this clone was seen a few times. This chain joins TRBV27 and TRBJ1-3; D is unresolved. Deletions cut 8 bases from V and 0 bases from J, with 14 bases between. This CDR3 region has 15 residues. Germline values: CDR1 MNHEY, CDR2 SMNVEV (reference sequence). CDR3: CASRPGSSSGNTIYF. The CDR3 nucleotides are TGTGCCAGCCGGCCAGGTTCCAGCTCTGGAAACACCATATATTTT.

DNA for the CDR3: TGTGCCAGCAGCACAGAGAAGGGGGCGAACACTGAAGCTTTCTTT. This gives the protein CASSTEKGANTEAFF. The gene calls are TRBV21-1 and TRBJ1-1; TRBD1, the table's D call, was not compared with the DNA. TRBV21-1 is an annotated pseudogene. This CDR3 spans 15 amino acids.

CDR3 residues: CASSLVAGNTEAFF. The CDR3 region has the DNA TGCGCCAGCAGCTTGGTGGCAGGGAACACTGAAGCTTTCTTT. V is TRBV5-1 and J is TRBJ1-1; no firm D call. Germline assignment: CDR1 SGHRS and CDR2 YFSETQ. The V and J ends lost 0 bases and 1 base respectively, with 7 bases between them. The CDR3 extends over 14 amino acids.

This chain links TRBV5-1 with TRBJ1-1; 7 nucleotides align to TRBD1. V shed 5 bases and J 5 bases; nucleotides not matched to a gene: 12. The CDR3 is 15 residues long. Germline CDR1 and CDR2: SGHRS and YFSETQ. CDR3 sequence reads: CASRLIRQGETEAFF. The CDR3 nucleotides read TGCGCCAGCAGGCTAATCCGACAGGGTGAGACTGAAGCTTTCTTT.

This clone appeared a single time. The CDR3, as DNA: TGTGCCAGTAGTTGGACAGGGGGGCATCAGCCCCAGCATTTT. This encodes CASSWTGGHQPQHF. This chain links TRBV19 with TRBJ1-5; 10 nucleotides match TRBD1. The CDR3 has 14 residues. The junction had 3 bases not matched to a gene; V was cut back by 5 bases and J by 5 bases. Looked up from germline, CDR1 is LNHDA and CDR2 is SQIVND (reference sequence).

The CDR3, as DNA: TGTGCCAGCAGTCCCAATGTCCTAACCGGGACTAGCGGGCTACGCACAGATACGCAGTATTTT. Its protein product is CASSPNVLTGTSGLRTDTQYF. The chain recombines TRBV27 with TRBJ2-3, with 12 bases fitting TRBD2. From germline, CDR1 is MNHEY and CDR2 SMNVEV (reference sequence). With 5 bases clipped from V and 1 base from J, the junction kept 19 bases outside the gene matches. CDR3 size: 21 residues.